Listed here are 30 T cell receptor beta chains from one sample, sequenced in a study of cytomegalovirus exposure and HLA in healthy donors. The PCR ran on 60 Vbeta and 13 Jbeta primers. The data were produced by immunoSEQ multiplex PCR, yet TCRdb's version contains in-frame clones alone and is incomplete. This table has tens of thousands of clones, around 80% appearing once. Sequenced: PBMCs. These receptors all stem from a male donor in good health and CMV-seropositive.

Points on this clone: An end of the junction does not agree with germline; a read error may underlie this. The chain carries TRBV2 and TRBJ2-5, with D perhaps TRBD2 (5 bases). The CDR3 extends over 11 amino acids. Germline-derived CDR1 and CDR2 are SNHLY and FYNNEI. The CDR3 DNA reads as TGTGCCAGCAGGGAAGGAGGAACCCAGTACTTC. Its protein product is CASREGGTQYF. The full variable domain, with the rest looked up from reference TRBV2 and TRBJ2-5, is EPEVTQTPSHQVTQMGQEVILRCVPISNHLYFYWYRQILGQKVEFLVSFYNNEISEKSEIFDDQFSVERPDGSNFTLKIRSTKLEDSAMYFCASREGGTQYFGPGTRLLVL.

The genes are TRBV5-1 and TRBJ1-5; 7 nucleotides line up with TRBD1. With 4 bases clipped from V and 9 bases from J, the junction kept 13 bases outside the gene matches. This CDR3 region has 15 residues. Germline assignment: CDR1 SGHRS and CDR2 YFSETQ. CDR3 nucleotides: TGCGCCAGCAGCCATCTTGACAGGGTGTCGTTGCCCCAGCATTTT. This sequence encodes CASSHLDRVSLPQHF.

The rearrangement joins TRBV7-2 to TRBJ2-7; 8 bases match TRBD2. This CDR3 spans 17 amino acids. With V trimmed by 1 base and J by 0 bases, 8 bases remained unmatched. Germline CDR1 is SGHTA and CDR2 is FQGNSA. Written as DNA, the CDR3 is TGTGCCAGCAGCTTAGGGGGTAGCGGGGTGCTCTCCTACGAGCAGTACTTC. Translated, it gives CASSLGGSGVLSYEQYF.

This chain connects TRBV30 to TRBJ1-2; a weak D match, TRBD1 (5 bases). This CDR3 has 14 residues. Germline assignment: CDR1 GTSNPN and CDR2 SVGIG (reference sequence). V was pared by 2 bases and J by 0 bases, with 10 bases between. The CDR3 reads CAWSLQAPNYGYTF. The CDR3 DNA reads TGTGCCTGGAGTTTACAGGCCCCTAACTATGGCTACACCTTC. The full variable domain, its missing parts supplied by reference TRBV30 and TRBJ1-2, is SQTIHQWPATLVQPVGSPLSLECTVEGTSNPNLYWYRQAAGRGLQLLFYSVGIGQISSEVPQNLSASRPQDRQFILSSKKLLLSDSGFYLCAWSLQAPNYGYTFGSGTRLTVV.

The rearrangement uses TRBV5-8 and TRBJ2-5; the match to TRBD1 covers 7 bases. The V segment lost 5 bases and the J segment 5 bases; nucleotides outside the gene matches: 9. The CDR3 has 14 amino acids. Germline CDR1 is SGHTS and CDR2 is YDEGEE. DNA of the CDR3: TGTGCCAGCAGGAGAAGGGGGCGCGCGGAGACCCAGTACTTC. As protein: CASRRRGRAETQYF.

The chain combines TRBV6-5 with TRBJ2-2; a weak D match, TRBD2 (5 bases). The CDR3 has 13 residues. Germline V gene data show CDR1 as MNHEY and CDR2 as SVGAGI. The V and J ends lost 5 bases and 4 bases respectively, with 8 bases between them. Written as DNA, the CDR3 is TGTGCCAGCAGTCCAACTAGCACCGGGGAGCTGTTTTTT. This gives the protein CASSPTSTGELFF.

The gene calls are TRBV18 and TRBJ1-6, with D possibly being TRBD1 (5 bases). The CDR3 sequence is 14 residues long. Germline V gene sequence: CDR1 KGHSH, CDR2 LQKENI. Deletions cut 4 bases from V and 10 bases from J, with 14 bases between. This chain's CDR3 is CASSLFGGESPLHF. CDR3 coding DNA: TGTGCCAGCTCACTCTTCGGGGGTGAATCACCCCTCCACTTT. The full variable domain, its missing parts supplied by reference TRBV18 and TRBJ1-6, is NAGVMQNPRHLVRRRGQEARLRCSPMKGHSHVYWYRQLPEEGLKFMVYLQKENIIDESGMPKERFSAEFPKEGPSILRIQQVVRGDSAAYFCASSLFGGESPLHFGNGTRLTVT.

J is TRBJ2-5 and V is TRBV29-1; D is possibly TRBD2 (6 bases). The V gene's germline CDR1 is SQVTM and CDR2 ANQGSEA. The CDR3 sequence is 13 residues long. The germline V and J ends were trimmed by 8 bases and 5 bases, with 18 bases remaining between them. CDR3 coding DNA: TGCAGCATCGGGAGAGAATGGGGGGAGACCCAGTACTTC. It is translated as CSIGREWGETQYF. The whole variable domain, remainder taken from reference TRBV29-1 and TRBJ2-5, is SAVISQKPSRDICQRGTSLTIQCQVDSQVTMMFWYRQQPGQSLTLIATANQGSEATYESGFVIDKFPISRPNLTFSTLTVSNMSPEDSSIYLCSIGREWGETQYFGPGTRLLVL.

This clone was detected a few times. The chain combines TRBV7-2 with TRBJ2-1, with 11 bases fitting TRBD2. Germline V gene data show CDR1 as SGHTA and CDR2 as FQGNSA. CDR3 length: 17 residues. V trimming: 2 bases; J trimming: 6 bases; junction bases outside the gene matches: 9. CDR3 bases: TGTGCCAGCAGCTTACGCCCCGGGACTAGCGGCCTCAATGAGCAGTTCTTC. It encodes CASSLRPGTSGLNEQFF.

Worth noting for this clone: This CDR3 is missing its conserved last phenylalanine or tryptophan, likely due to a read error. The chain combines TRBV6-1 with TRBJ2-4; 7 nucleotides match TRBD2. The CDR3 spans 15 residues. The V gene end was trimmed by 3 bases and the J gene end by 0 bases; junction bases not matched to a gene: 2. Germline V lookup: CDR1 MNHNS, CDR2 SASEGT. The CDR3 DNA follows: TGTGCCAGCAGTGACGCGGGGGTAGCCAAAAACATTCAGTACGTC. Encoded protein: CASSDAGVAKNIQYV.

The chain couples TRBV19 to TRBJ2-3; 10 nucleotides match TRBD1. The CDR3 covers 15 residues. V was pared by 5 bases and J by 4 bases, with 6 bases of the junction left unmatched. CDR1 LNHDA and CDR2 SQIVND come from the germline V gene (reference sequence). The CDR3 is CASSGGQGTADTQYF. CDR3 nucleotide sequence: TGTGCCAGTAGTGGGGGACAGGGGACGGCAGATACGCAGTATTTT.

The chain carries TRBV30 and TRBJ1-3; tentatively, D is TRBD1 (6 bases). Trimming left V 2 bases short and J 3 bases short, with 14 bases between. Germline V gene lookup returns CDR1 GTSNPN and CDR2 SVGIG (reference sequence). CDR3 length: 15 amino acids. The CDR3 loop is CAWSLGAGHGNTIYF. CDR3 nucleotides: TGTGCCTGGAGTTTGGGGGCAGGACATGGAAACACCATATATTTT.

DNA for the CDR3: TGTGCCAGCTCACCACTTAATGAAGAGACCCAGTACTTC. Protein sequence: CASSPLNEETQYF. The rearrangement joins TRBV18 to TRBJ2-5; D not resolved. Germline V gene data show CDR1 as KGHSH and CDR2 as LQKENI. This CDR3 contains 13 residues. Trimming cost V 1 base and J 3 bases, with 6 bases left between them.

In nucleotides, the CDR3 is TGCGCCAGCAGCTTCTTCACGGGGAGCTACGAGCAGTACTTC. It translates to CASSFFTGSYEQYF. The gene calls are TRBV5-1 and TRBJ2-7; D is perhaps TRBD2 (5 bases). Germline CDR1 and CDR2: SGHRS and YFSETQ. This CDR3 is built from 14 residues. V lost 2 bases and J lost 3, with 12 bases in between.

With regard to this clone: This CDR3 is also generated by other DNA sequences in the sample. The CDR3 is CASSQEGQATDTIYF. The CDR3 coding sequence is TGCGCCAGCAGCCAAGAGGGACAGGCGACGGACACCATATATTTT. The rearrangement joins TRBV4-1 to TRBJ1-3; TRBD1 matches at 8 bases. The CDR3 length is 15 residues. From germline, CDR1 is MGHRA and CDR2 YSYEKL. The V gene end was trimmed by 0 bases and the J gene end by 8 bases; junction bases not matched to a gene: 6.

The CDR3 region is CASSLTSGTAEQYF. The DNA of the CDR3 is TGCGCCAGCAGCTTGACTAGCGGGACTGCCGAGCAGTACTTC. This chain connects TRBV5-1 to TRBJ2-7; TRBD2 matches 10 bases. Germline V gene data show CDR1 as SGHRS and CDR2 as YFSETQ. V shed 1 base, J shed 6 bases, and the junction held 4 bases outside the gene matches. CDR3 length: 14 amino acids.

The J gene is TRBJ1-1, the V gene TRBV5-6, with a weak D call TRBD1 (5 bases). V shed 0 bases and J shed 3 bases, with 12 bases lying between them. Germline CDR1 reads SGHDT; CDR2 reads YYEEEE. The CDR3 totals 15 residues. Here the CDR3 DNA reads TGTGCCAGCAGCTTGGGGGCCCGGGGGGACACTGAAGCTTTCTTT. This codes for CASSLGARGDTEAFF. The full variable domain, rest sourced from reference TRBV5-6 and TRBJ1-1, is DAGVTQSPTHLIKTRGQQVTLRCSPKSGHDTVSWYQQALGQGPQFIFQYYEEEERQRGNFPDRFSGHQFPNYSSELNVNALLLGDSALYLCASSLGARGDTEAFFGQGTRLTVV.

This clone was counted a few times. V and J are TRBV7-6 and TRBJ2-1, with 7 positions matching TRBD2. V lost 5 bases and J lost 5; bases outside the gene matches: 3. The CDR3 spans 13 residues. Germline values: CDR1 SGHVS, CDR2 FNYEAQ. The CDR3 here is CASSGLVHNEQFF. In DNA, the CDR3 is TGTGCCAGCAGCGGACTAGTTCACAATGAGCAGTTCTTC. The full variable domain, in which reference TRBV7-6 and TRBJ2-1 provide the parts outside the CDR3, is GAGVSQSPRYKVTKRGQDVALRCDPISGHVSLYWYRQALGQGPEFLTYFNYEAQQDKSGLPNDRFSAERPEGSISTLTIQRTEQRDSAMYRCASSGLVHNEQFFGPGTRLTVL.

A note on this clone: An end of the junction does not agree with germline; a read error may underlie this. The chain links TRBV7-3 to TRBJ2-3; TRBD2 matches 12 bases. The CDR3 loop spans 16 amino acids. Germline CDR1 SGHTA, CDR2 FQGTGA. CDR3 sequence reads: CASSITLAGGVDTQYF. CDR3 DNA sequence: TGTGCCAGCAGCATAACGCTAGCGGGGGGGGTAGATACGCAGTATTTT.

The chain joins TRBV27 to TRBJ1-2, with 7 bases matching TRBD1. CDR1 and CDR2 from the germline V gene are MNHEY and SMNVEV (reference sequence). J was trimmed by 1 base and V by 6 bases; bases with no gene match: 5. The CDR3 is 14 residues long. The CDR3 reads CASRGGQRNYGYTF. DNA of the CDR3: TGTGCCAGCAGGGGGGGACAGCGTAACTATGGCTACACCTTC.

CDR3 nucleotide sequence: TGTGCCAGCAGAAACTATCAGCAGTTCTTC. Protein product: CASRNYQQFF. The chain combines TRBV6-1 with TRBJ2-1; no clear D gene. This CDR3 spans 10 amino acids. Trimming removed 6 bases from V and 11 bases from J, with 8 bases in between. Per the germline V gene, CDR1 is MNHNS and CDR2 is SASEGT.

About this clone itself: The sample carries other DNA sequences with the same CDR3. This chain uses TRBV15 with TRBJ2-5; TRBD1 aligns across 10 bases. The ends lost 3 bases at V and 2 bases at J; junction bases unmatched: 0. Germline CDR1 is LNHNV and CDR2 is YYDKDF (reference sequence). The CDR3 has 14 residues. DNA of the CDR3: TGTGCCACCAGCAGGGACAGGGGGCAAGAGACCCAGTACTTC. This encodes CATSRDRGQETQYF.

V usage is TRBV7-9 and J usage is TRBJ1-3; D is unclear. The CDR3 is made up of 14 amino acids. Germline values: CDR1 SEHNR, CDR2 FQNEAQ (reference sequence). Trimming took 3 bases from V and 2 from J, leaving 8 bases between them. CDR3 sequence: CASSFPVPGNTIYF. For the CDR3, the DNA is TGTGCCAGCAGCTTCCCAGTGCCTGGAAACACCATATATTTT.

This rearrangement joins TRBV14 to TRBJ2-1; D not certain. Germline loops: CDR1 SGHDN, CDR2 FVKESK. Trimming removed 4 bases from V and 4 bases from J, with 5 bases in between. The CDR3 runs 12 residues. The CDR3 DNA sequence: TGTGCCAGCAGCCCCGGGTACAATGAGCAGTTCTTC. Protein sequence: CASSPGYNEQFF.

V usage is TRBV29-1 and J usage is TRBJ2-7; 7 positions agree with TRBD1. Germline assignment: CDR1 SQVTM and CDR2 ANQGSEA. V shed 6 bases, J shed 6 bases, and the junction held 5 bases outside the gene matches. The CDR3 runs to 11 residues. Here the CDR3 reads CSVGDRAEQYF. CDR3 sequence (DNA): TGCAGCGTCGGAGACAGGGCCGAGCAGTACTTC.

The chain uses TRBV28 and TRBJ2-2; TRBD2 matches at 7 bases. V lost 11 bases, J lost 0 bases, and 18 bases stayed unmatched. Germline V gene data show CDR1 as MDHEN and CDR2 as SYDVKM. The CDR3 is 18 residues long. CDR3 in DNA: TGTGCCTCAATACCCAGCGGGACGACATTTTCGAACACCGGGGAGCTGTTTTTT. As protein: CASIPSGTTFSNTGELFF.

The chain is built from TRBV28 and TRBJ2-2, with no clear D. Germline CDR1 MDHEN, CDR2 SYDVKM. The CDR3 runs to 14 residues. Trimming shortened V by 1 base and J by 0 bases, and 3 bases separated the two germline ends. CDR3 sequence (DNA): TGTGCCAGCAGTTTATCTTCGAACACCGGGGAGCTGTTTTTT. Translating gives CASSLSSNTGELFF.

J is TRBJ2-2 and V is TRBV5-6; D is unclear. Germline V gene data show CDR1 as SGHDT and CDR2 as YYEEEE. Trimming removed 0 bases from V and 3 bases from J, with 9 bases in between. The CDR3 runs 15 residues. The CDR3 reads CASSLASGDTGELFF. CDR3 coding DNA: TGTGCCAGCAGCTTGGCCTCAGGCGACACCGGGGAGCTGTTTTTT.

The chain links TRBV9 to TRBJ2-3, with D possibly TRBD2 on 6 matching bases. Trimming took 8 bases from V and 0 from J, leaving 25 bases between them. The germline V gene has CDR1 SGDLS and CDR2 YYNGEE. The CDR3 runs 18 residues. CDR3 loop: CARCGRLGGESSTDTQYF. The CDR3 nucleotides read TGTGCCAGATGTGGTCGACTGGGCGGGGAATCTAGCACAGATACGCAGTATTTT.

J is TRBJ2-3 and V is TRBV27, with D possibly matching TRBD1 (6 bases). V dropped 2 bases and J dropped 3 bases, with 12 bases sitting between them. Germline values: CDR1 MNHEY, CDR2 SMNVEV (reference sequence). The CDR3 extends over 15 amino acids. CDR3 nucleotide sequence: TGTGCCAGCAGTTTAACAGGGCGTCGGACAGATACGCAGTATTTT. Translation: CASSLTGRRTDTQYF.